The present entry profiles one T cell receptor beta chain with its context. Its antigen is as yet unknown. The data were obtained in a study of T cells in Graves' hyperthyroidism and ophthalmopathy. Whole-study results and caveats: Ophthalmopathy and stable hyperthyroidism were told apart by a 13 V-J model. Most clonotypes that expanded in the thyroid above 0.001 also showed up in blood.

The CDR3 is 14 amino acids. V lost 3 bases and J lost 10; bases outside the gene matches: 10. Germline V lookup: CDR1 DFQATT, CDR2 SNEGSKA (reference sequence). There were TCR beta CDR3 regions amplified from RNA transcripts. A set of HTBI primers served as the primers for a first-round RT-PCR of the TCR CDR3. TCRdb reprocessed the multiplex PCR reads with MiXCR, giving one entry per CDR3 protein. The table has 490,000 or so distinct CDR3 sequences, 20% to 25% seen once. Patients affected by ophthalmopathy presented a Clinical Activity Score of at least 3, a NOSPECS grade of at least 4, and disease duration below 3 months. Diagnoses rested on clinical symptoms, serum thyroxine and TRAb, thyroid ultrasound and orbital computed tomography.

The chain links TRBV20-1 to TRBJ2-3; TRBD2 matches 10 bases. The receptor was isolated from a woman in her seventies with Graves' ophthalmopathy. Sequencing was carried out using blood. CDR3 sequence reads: CSASPAGGSKAQYF. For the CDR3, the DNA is TGCAGTGCTAGTCCAGCGGGAGGGTCAAAGGCGCAGTATTTT.